This paragraph covers one TCR beta chain sequence. Its cognate antigen is unknown. Sequenced by immunoSEQ multiplex PCR; TCRdb stores in-frame clones only, minus some. The repertoire has about 960,000 clones, approximately 80% of them found once; the top ten carry approximately 1.5%. Donors were Caucasian adults residing in Nashville, Tennessee, USA. This entry belongs to a study of shared clonotypes between healthy human individuals. J gave up 9 bases and V 0 bases, and 10 bases lay outside the gene matches. The CDR3 runs 17 residues. Germline-derived CDR1 and CDR2 are SGHTA and FQGNSA. Study observations and caveats: Measured sharing among donors was expected to vary with sequencing depth. Several donors shared about 4.8% of their naive CD4 clonotypes.

The sequenced material came from memory CD4+ T cells sorted from blood. The subset denotes: CD45RA-negative fraction. This rearrangement joins TRBV7-2 to TRBJ1-6; 8 bases are shared with TRBD1. The source is a man between 18 and 35 years old in good health. CDR3 sequence reads: CASSLADQQGGTSPLHF. Here the CDR3 DNA reads TGTGCCAGCAGCTTAGCAGACCAACAGGGGGGTACTTCACCCCTCCACTTT.